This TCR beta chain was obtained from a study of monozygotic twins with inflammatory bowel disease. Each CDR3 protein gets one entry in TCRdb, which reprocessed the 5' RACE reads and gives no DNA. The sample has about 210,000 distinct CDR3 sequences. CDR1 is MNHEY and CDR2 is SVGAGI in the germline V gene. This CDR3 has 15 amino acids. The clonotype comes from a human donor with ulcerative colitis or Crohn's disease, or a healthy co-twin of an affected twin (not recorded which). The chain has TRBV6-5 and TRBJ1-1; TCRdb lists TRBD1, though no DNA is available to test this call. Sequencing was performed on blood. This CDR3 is CASSLQGATNTEAFF.